Listed below are T cell receptor beta chains from one sample, sequenced in a study of breast tumors, draining lymph nodes, adjacent tissues. TCRdb itself ran the multiplex PCR reads through MiXCR, one entry per CDR3 protein. The sample has nearly 110,000 distinct CDR3 sequences, roughly 29% seen once. The specimen was axillary lymph node tissue. The origin of the receptors is a female donor with breast cancer. Some clones in this sample may be carry-over from other donors' samples. The CDR3 runs from the conserved cysteine through the conserved F or W. The D gene is left open where the match is weak. For some rows the clone size is stated as once, few or many, or as a class when expanded; others skip it.

V	size	D	J	DNA	CDR3
TRBV7-8	few	-	TRBJ1-1	TGTGCCAGCAGTCTGAGCCCCCAGAACACTGAAGCTTTCTTT	CASSLSPQNTEAFF
TRBV19	many	-	TRBJ2-1	TGTGCCAGTATTCTTGGAGATGAGCAGTTCTTC	CASILGDEQFF
TRBV11-2	once	-	TRBJ2-7	TGTGCCAGCAGACCCGGGAAGGCGGGGTGGGAGCAGTACTTC	CASRPGKAGWEQYF
TRBV4-3	-	-	TRBJ1-4	TGCGCCAGCAGCCAAGATCAACGGACTAATGAAAAACTGTTTTTT	CASSQDQRTNEKLFF
TRBV5-6	many	TRBD2	TRBJ2-2	TGTGCCAGCAGCTTAGGACTAGCGGGAGCCGCCGGGGAGCTGTTTTTT	CASSLGLAGAAGELFF
TRBV6-5	many	-	TRBJ1-2	TGTGCCAGCAGCCCCGGACGGACCTATGGCTACACCTTC	CASSPGRTYGYTF
TRBV20-1	-	-	TRBJ1-1	TGCAGTGCGCGGGCGTTAACAGGGTATACCATGAACACTGAAGCTTTCTTT	CSARALTGYTMNTEAFF
TRBV19	many	TRBD1	TRBJ2-5	TGTGCCAGTATCACCTTAGACAGGGAAGAGACCCAGTACTTC	CASITLDREETQYF
TRBV20-1	many	-	TRBJ2-1	TGCAGTGCCAACCTAGTGTACAATGAGCAGTTCTTC	CSANLVYNEQFF
TRBV6-6	many	TRBD1	TRBJ1-5	TGTGCCAGCAGTCACCCCACGACAGGGAACGGCAATCAGCCCCAGCATTTT	CASSHPTTGNGNQPQHF
TRBV19	many	-	TRBJ2-2	TGTGCCAGTAGTATAGATCTAGTGAGAGGGGCCACCGGGGAGCTGTTTTTT	CASSIDLVRGATGELFF
TRBV3-1	many	TRBD2	TRBJ2-1	TGTGCCAGCAGCCCTAGCGGGAGATTAAATGAGCAGTTCTTC	CASSPSGRLNEQFF
TRBV7-2	many	-	TRBJ2-5	TGTGCCAGCAGCTTCCCCCTCAGAGGCGGGGTGTACCAAGAGACCCAGTACTTC	CASSFPLRGGVYQETQYF
TRBV12-3/TRBV12-4	-	-	TRBJ2-7	TGTGCCAGCAGTACCACAGGGAACTACGAGCAGTACTTC	CASSTTGNYEQYF
TRBV20-1	many	-	TRBJ1-2	TGCAGTGCTACCGGGGGGGGGTCCAACTATGGCTACACCTTC	CSATGGGSNYGYTF
TRBV20-1	many	-	TRBJ1-2	TGCAGTGCTAGCGGTTGGTCCGGGTACTATGGCTACACCTTC	CSASGWSGYYGYTF
TRBV20-1	many	-	TRBJ1-3	TGCAGTGCTAGAGCCAACTCTGGAAACACCATATATTTT	CSARANSGNTIYF
TRBV29-1	many	-	TRBJ2-1	TGCAGCGTTGACGTCGGCTACAATGAGCAGTTCTTC	CSVDVGYNEQFF
TRBV13	many	-	TRBJ1-6	TGTGCCAGCAGCTTTCCCTATTCACCCCTCCACTTT	CASSFPYSPLHF
TRBV20-1	-	TRBD2	TRBJ2-7	TGCAGTGCTAGCGGACTAGCGGGCTACGAGCAGTACTTC	CSASGLAGYEQYF
TRBV19	many	-	TRBJ2-2	TGTGCCAGTAGTCCCCAAGGATGGCGAGGGACCGGGGAGCTGTTTTTT	CASSPQGWRGTGELFF
TRBV12-3/TRBV12-4	many	-	TRBJ2-5	TGTGCCAGCAGTTTAGGTTCCGGGTCGGGGACCCAGTACTTC	CASSLGSGSGTQYF
TRBV6-5	many	-	TRBJ2-5	TGTGCCAGCAGTCACGTGGGCCCCTTGGGAGAGACCCAGTACTTC	CASSHVGPLGETQYF